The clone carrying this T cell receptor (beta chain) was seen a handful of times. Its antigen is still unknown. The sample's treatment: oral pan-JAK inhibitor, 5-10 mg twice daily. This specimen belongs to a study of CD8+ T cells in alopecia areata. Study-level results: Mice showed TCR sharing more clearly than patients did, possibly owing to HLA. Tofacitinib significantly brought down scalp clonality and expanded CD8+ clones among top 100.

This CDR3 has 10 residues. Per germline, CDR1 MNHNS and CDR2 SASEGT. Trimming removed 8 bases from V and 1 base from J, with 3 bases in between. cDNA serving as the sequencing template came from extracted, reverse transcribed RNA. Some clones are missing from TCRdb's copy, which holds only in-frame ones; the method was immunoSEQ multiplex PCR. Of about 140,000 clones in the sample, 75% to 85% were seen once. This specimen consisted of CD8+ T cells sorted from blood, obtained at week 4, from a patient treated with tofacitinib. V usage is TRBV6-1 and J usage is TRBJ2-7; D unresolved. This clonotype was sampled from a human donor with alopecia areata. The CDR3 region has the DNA TGTGCCAGCGGATCCTACGAGCAGTACTTC. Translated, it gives CASGSYEQYF.